This T cell receptor beta chain comes out of a study of T cell responses to AZD1222 COVID-19 vaccine. Findings and caveats of the study: CD4 TCRs associated with vaccination spanned spike, dominating at 160-218 and 743-854. Recipients of two AZD1222 doses showed rising Spike-specific TCR breadth and depth. White British donors predominated, females outnumbered males, and clonal diversity was possibly underestimated. Only 6 or 7 AZD1222 recipients tested seropositive at baseline.

The V and J ends lost 0 bases and 5 bases, in that order; junction bases with no gene match: 7. Germline V lookup: CDR1 MNHEY, CDR2 SVGEGT. The CDR3 contains 17 residues. Measured with immunoSEQ multiplex PCR; TCRdb has only the in-frame clones, and not every one. The repertoire holds some 84,000 clones, with around nine tenths as singletons. Concerning this clone: Its cognate antigen is unknown.

The chain employs TRBV6-2 or TRBV6-3 and TRBJ2-7; 13 bases line up with TRBD2. The sequencing used peripheral blood, collected 28 days after the second AZD1222 dose. This TCR was sampled from an adult who received the AZD1222 COVID-19 vaccine. CDR3 protein: CASSYSLAGGRVDEQYF. CDR3 coding DNA: TGTGCCAGCAGTTACTCACTAGCGGGGGGGCGTGTGGACGAGCAGTACTTC.